Listed below are T cell receptor beta chains from one sample, sequenced in a study of T cell responses to AZD1222 COVID-19 vaccine. Repertoires were generated with immunoSEQ multiplex PCR, while TCRdb's copy carries only in-frame clones and drops some. The table records about 120,000 clones, about nine tenths of them present only once. The sequenced sample was peripheral blood, obtained on day 0 of AZD1222 vaccination. The source of these receptors is an adult in good health. CDR3s include the opening cysteine and the closing phenylalanine or tryptophan. The order of the fields is clone size, CDR3 length, D gene, J gene, V gene, CDR3 protein, CDR3 DNA. The D gene is left open where the match is weak. For some rows the clone size is stated as once, few or many, or as a class when expanded; others skip it.

size: -; length: 16; D: TRBD2; J: TRBJ2-1; V: TRBV3-1/TRBV3-2; CDR3: CASSQEGGGAYNEQFF; DNA: TGTGCCAGCAGCCAAGAAGGCGGGGGGGCGTACAATGAGCAGTTCTTC
size: -; length: 14; D: -; J: TRBJ2-2; V: TRBV6-5; CDR3: CASRTWDNTGELFF; DNA: TGTGCCAGCAGGACGTGGGATAACACCGGGGAGCTGTTTTTT
size: -; length: 18; D: TRBD2; J: TRBJ2-5; V: TRBV9; CDR3: CASSAEITGLAGRETQYF; DNA: TGTGCCAGCAGCGCCGAAATTACGGGACTAGCGGGGAGGGAGACCCAGTACTTC
size: -; length: 14; D: -; J: TRBJ2-7; V: TRBV21-1; CDR3: CASRDTGRNYEQYF; DNA: TGTGCCAGCAGAGATACAGGGAGAAACTACGAGCAGTACTTC
size: -; length: 15; D: TRBD1; J: TRBJ1-1; V: TRBV6-5; CDR3: CASSYGGGMDTEAFF; DNA: TGTGCCAGCAGTTACGGAGGGGGCATGGACACTGAAGCTTTCTTT
size: -; length: 16; D: TRBD1; J: TRBJ2-4; V: TRBV6-1; CDR3: CASSGTGLLAKNIQYF; DNA: TGTGCCAGCAGTGGGACAGGGCTACTAGCCAAAAACATTCAGTACTTC
size: -; length: 13; D: TRBD2; J: TRBJ2-7; V: TRBV9; CDR3: CASSVLAGGEQYF; DNA: TGTGCCAGCAGCGTACTAGCGGGGGGAGAGCAGTACTTC
size: -; length: 13; D: -; J: TRBJ2-1; V: TRBV19; CDR3: CASMGTPSNEQFF; DNA: TGTGCCAGTATGGGGACACCTTCAAATGAGCAGTTCTTC
size: once; length: 13; D: -; J: TRBJ1-1; V: TRBV27; CDR3: CASSQTRNTEAFF; DNA: TGTGCCAGCAGTCAAACAAGGAACACTGAAGCTTTCTTT
size: -; length: 16; D: -; J: TRBJ2-5; V: TRBV6-5; CDR3: CASSYQGGRGASTQYF; DNA: TGTGCCAGCAGTTACCAAGGGGGACGGGGGGCCTCGACCCAGTACTTC
size: -; length: 13; D: -; J: TRBJ2-7; V: TRBV3-1/TRBV3-2; CDR3: CASSHGPTNGQYF; DNA: TGTGCCAGCAGCCACGGTCCCACTAATGGGCAGTACTTC
size: -; length: 14; D: -; J: TRBJ1-5; V: TRBV7-3; CDR3: CASSPTGSHQPQHF; DNA: TGTGCCAGCAGTCCCACAGGGAGCCATCAGCCCCAGCATTTT
size: -; length: 16; D: -; J: TRBJ1-4; V: TRBV4-2; CDR3: CASSQDWGPANEKLFF; DNA: TGTGCCAGCAGCCAAGATTGGGGGCCTGCTAATGAAAAACTGTTTTTT
size: -; length: 15; D: -; J: TRBJ2-6; V: TRBV7-2; CDR3: CASSSSGSGANVLTF; DNA: TGTGCCAGCAGCTCTAGTGGGTCTGGGGCCAACGTCCTGACTTTC
size: -; length: 17; D: TRBD1; J: TRBJ1-5; V: TRBV15; CDR3: CATSRGFTQGVFQPQHF; DNA: TGTGCCACCAGCAGAGGGTTCACACAGGGGGTCTTTCAGCCCCAGCATTTT
size: -; length: 14; D: -; J: TRBJ1-1; V: TRBV7-2; CDR3: CASSLTQLDTEAFF; DNA: TGTGCCAGCAGCCTAACACAGCTCGACACTGAAGCTTTCTTT
size: -; length: 16; D: -; J: TRBJ2-3; V: TRBV14; CDR3: CASSQDVGGPTDTQYF; DNA: TGTGCCAGCAGCCAAGATGTCGGGGGGCCCACAGATACGCAGTATTTT
size: -; length: 12; D: -; J: TRBJ2-7; V: TRBV28; CDR3: CASSSGSLEQYF; DNA: TGTGCCAGCAGTTCAGGGTCGCTCGAGCAGTACTTC
size: -; length: 16; D: TRBD2; J: TRBJ2-5; V: TRBV6-1; CDR3: CASSESGGTRGETQYF; DNA: TGTGCCAGCAGTGAAAGTGGAGGGACTAGGGGAGAGACCCAGTACTTC
size: -; length: 14; D: -; J: TRBJ1-5; V: TRBV5-5; CDR3: CASSLPNSNQPQHF; DNA: TGTGCCAGCAGCCTTCCAAATAGCAATCAGCCCCAGCATTTT
size: -; length: 15; D: TRBD1; J: TRBJ1-5; V: TRBV28; CDR3: CASTLTGQGGRPQHF; DNA: TGTGCCAGCACCTTAACGGGACAGGGTGGCCGGCCCCAGCATTTT
size: once; length: 13; D: -; J: TRBJ2-7; V: TRBV7-9; CDR3: CASSPGTSYEQYF; DNA: TGTGCCAGCAGCCCGGGAACCTCCTACGAGCAGTACTTC
size: once; length: 14; D: -; J: TRBJ1-4; V: TRBV27; CDR3: CASSVRGRNEKLFF; DNA: TGTGCCAGCAGTGTCCGGGGGCGTAATGAAAAACTGTTTTTT
size: -; length: 12; D: -; J: TRBJ2-3; V: TRBV7-3; CDR3: CASSLHGDTQYF; DNA: TGTGCCAGCAGCTTGCACGGAGATACGCAGTATTTT
size: -; length: 17; D: TRBD1; J: TRBJ1-6; V: TRBV27; CDR3: CASSLSSGTGANSPLHF; DNA: TGTGCCAGCAGTTTATCTAGCGGGACAGGGGCCAACTCACCCCTCCACTTT
size: -; length: 14; D: -; J: TRBJ2-4; V: TRBV5-6; CDR3: CASSLVTAKNIQYF; DNA: TGTGCCAGCAGCTTGGTTACAGCCAAAAACATTCAGTACTTC
size: -; length: 15; D: -; J: TRBJ1-6; V: TRBV2; CDR3: CASKGVSSYNSPLHF; DNA: TGTGCCAGCAAGGGGGTGAGCTCCTATAATTCACCCCTCCACTTT
size: -; length: 13; D: -; J: TRBJ1-1; V: TRBV27; CDR3: CASSMGMYTEAFF; DNA: TGTGCCAGCAGTATGGGTATGTACACTGAAGCTTTCTTT
size: -; length: 13; D: -; J: TRBJ1-5; V: TRBV19; CDR3: CASNTRGGQPQHF; DNA: TGTGCCAGTAATACCAGGGGCGGTCAGCCCCAGCATTTT
size: -; length: 15; D: -; J: TRBJ1-4; V: TRBV5-1; CDR3: CASSLGGRTNEKLFF; DNA: TGCGCCAGCAGCTTGGGGGGCAGAACTAATGAAAAACTGTTTTTT
size: few; length: 15; D: TRBD1; J: TRBJ1-5; V: TRBV6-5; CDR3: CASRPDRVDNQPQHF; DNA: TGTGCCAGCAGACCGGACAGGGTTGATAACCAGCCCCAGCATTTT
size: -; length: 15; D: -; J: TRBJ1-2; V: TRBV5-1; CDR3: CASSLTGRTNYGYTF; DNA: TGCGCCAGCAGCTTGACAGGGCGAACTAACTATGGCTACACCTTC
size: -; length: 13; D: -; J: TRBJ1-1; V: TRBV11-2; CDR3: CASSSIGGTEAFF; DNA: TGTGCCAGCAGCTCGATCGGGGGAACTGAAGCTTTCTTT
size: -; length: 15; D: TRBD1; J: TRBJ2-7; V: TRBV27; CDR3: CASSILGQGAGEQYF; DNA: TGTGCCAGCAGTATCCTAGGACAGGGGGCCGGAGAGCAGTACTTC
size: -; length: 12; D: -; J: TRBJ2-7; V: TRBV6-2/TRBV6-3; CDR3: CASSYQGYEQYF; DNA: TGTGCCAGCAGTTACCAGGGTTACGAGCAGTACTTC
size: -; length: 12; D: TRBD1; J: TRBJ1-2; V: TRBV7-2; CDR3: CASSRGGPGYTF; DNA: TGTGCCAGCAGCCGAGGGGGCCCTGGCTACACCTTC
size: -; length: 14; D: -; J: TRBJ1-2; V: TRBV5-4; CDR3: CASSSPGPREGYTF; DNA: TGTGCCAGCAGCTCACCGGGACCCAGGGAAGGCTACACCTTC
size: -; length: 20; D: -; J: TRBJ1-3; V: TRBV7-3; CDR3: CASSLRNKALPIISGNTIYF; DNA: TGTGCCAGCAGCTTACGGAACAAGGCATTGCCGATAATTTCTGGAAACACCATATATTTT
size: few; length: 15; D: -; J: TRBJ1-2; V: TRBV27; CDR3: CASSHREGGSYGYTF; DNA: TGTGCCAGCAGTCACCGGGAAGGCGGGTCCTATGGCTACACCTTC
size: -; length: 16; D: -; J: TRBJ2-3; V: TRBV18; CDR3: CASSPFGSASTDTQYF; DNA: TGTGCCAGCTCACCGTTCGGTAGCGCGAGCACAGATACGCAGTATTTT
size: -; length: 16; D: TRBD2; J: TRBJ2-5; V: TRBV7-3; CDR3: CASSSSAVRGVETQYF; DNA: TGTGCCAGCAGCTCCTCGGCCGTGCGGGGGGTGGAGACCCAGTACTTC
size: -; length: 12; D: -; J: TRBJ2-2; V: TRBV15; CDR3: CATSSTTGELFF; DNA: TGTGCCACCAGCAGTACCACCGGGGAGCTGTTTTTT
size: -; length: 15; D: -; J: TRBJ1-4; V: TRBV7-9; CDR3: CASRAGHATNEKLFF; DNA: TGTGCCAGCAGAGCCGGGCACGCAACTAATGAAAAACTGTTTTTT
size: -; length: 15; D: -; J: TRBJ2-2; V: TRBV5-1; CDR3: CASSLAPGRTGELFF; DNA: TGCGCCAGCAGCTTGGCCCCGGGGCGTACCGGGGAGCTGTTTTTT
size: -; length: 16; D: -; J: TRBJ2-5; V: TRBV5-8; CDR3: CASSQLRGRYQETQYF; DNA: TGTGCCAGCAGCCAACTGCGGGGGCGATACCAAGAGACCCAGTACTTC
size: -; length: 13; D: -; J: TRBJ2-3; V: TRBV3-1/TRBV3-2; CDR3: CASSSQGADTQYF; DNA: TGTGCCAGCAGCAGCCAGGGCGCAGATACGCAGTATTTT
size: -; length: 16; D: TRBD1; J: TRBJ1-2; V: TRBV7-9; CDR3: CASSLTGTGGLYGYTF; DNA: TGTGCCAGCAGCTTGACCGGGACAGGGGGACTCTATGGCTACACCTTC
size: -; length: 16; D: -; J: TRBJ2-6; V: TRBV7-9; CDR3: CASSPLGGGGANVLTF; DNA: TGTGCCAGCAGCCCCCTTGGGGGCGGTGGGGCCAACGTCCTGACTTTC